Given below is one T cell receptor beta chain in context. This clonotype has only a few counts. Its antigen remains undetermined. No base quality information exists; no much larger clone differs at one position. The treatment or condition label on this specimen signifies: roughly ten-day PBMC culture with coronavirus spike peptide pools or control peptides (ViraFEST assay). To expand antigen-specific T cells with peptide pools and then pick out the expanded clonotypes through TCR sequencing, the study relied on the ViraFEST assay. Positive SARS-CoV-2 PCR tests in the convalescent patients dated from March to December 2020, before Alpha, Beta and Delta variants emerged in the United States. More than 1.5 million PBMCs per well were cultured in IMDM with approximately 5.2% human AB serum and 8 to 10 IU/ml IL-2, plus 10 ug/ml peptide pools. Half of the culture medium was replaced with fresh IL-2-containing medium on days 3 and 7. After approximately 11 days of culture, CD4+ T cells were isolated by negative selection with the EasySep CD4+ T cell isolation kit. Ficoll-Paque Plus gradient centrifugation was used to isolate PBMCs from whole blood, and the isolated PBMCs were then either used fresh or cryopreserved at -140C. In general, triplicate wells were set up for every culture condition.

The data are from a study of vaccination and CD4 T cells after COVID-19 (dated by TCRdb to between 2021 and 2022). As for the study more broadly: SARS-CoV-2 positivity had been established in the convalescent patients by nasal swab PCR, and mild disease was recorded in several of these patients and severe disease in one. Each participant got two doses of either the Pfizer-BioNTech BNT162b2 vaccine (n=8) or the Moderna mRNA-1273 vaccine (n=2). For stimulating the cultures, overlapping spike peptide pools were used, derived from SARS-CoV-2 as well as from the common cold coronaviruses HCoV-NL63, HCoV-OC43 and HCoV-229E. The spike-specific CD4+ TCR repertoire was compared before and after mRNA vaccination in around ten COVID-19 convalescent patients and a few infection-naive healthy vaccine recipients. The convalescent cohort included six males and four females, with two Hispanic individuals, seven Caucasians, two Asians and one multiracial person. Post-COVID blood samples were collected from convalescent patients a median of around 100 days after diagnosis, with a range of about 35 to 180 days. Post-vaccine blood samples were taken a median of about 77 days after the second vaccine dose, with a range of about 13 to 241 days. In control cultures, a CEFX viral epitope pool was used as positive control, an HIV-1 Nef peptide pool was used as negative control, or no peptide was added.

Libraries came from PCR. TCR sequencing of DNA from cultured CD4+ T cells used the Oncomine TCR Beta short-read assay at the Johns Hopkins FTIC core. The QIAamp micro DNA kit was used to extract genomic DNA from the cultured CD4+ T cells. Oncomine TCR Beta libraries from cultured CD4+ T cells were pooled using unique dual indexes and sequenced on an Illumina iSeq 100. As for the authors' bioinformatics: Non-productive sequences were removed, and CDR3s that did not start with C, did not end with F or W, or were shorter than 7 amino acids were discarded. Antigen-specific clonotypes were identified with the MANAFEST web application by comparing peptide-stimulated wells with reference and other culture wells. To be called positive, a clone needed an FDR below 0.05, an odds ratio above 5, and a productive frequency above 0.1% in at least two of three replicate wells. A clonotype was classed as cross-reactive if the clonotype showed significant expansion both in SARS-CoV-2 spike wells and in at least one common cold coronavirus spike condition. Levenshtein distances (stringdist) and unrooted phylogenetic trees (ape) in R version 3.6.1 were used to assess CDR3 homology. TCRdb reran the public reads through fastp at Q25 and MiXCR, keeping productive beta chains. Each record represents a unique CDR3 protein, reported with the most common genes and DNA among its rows. The V and J calls shown here were made by TCRdb, not taken from the authors' results. The sample yields about 15,000 distinct CDR3 sequences; approximately 26% were counted once. Under 30% of the sample is held by the ten biggest clonotypes.

CDR1 and CDR2, looked up from the germline V gene, are MNHEY and SVGEGT. From cysteine to phenylalanine, the CDR3 is 16 amino acids long. Only the CDR3 DNA is retained, 48 bases long and in frame from the first base. Unmatched junction bases come to 7, with V trimmed by 7 bases and J by 5 bases. Overall study results and their limits: In convalescent patients, nearly all vaccine-specific clones (304 of 307) were found to be mono-reactive for SARS-CoV-2 spike rather than cross-reactive with common cold coronaviruses. The study included relatively few convalescent patients and did not analyze early timepoints after natural infection. Among convalescent patients, a median about 86% of the SARS-CoV-2-reactive clones seen after vaccination appeared only after vaccination, which suggests priming specific to the vaccine. The median number of SARS-CoV-2-reactive clonotypes rose from around 20 after infection to some 37 after vaccination, but the change was not significant.

Source material: cultured CD4+ T cells from blood. The receptor comes from a human donor with COVID-19. The V and J genes are TRBV6-2 or TRBV6-3 and TRBJ2-1, and TRBD2 aligns with 14 junction nucleotides. The DNA sequence is TGTGCCAGCACCAAAGGACTAGCGGGGGGCAACAATGAGCAGTTCTTC. It is translated as CASTKGLAGGNNEQFF.